One and the same sample provided the 4 T cell receptor beta chains below, sequenced in a study of T cell repertoires in cytomegalovirus infection. From the reads, TCRdb called clonotypes with MiXCR, one entry per CDR3 protein. Of tens of thousands of distinct CDR3 sequences in the sample, around 20% were seen once. No antigen has been assigned to these receptors. The sequencing here drew on CD8+ T cells from cultured PBMCs, taken from culture after CMV antigen stimulation. The receptors shown here come from a human donor in good health (CMV status not recorded). Some clones in this sample may be carry-over from other donors' samples.

In this sample, this clonotype turned up many times. J is TRBJ2-1 and V is TRBV12-3 or TRBV12-4, with TRBD2 as a possible D gene (6 bases). Trimming took off 3 bases at V and 3 bases at J, with 6 bases between the two ends. This CDR3 has 13 residues. The DNA of the CDR3 is TGTGCCAGCAGTTTGGGAGGCTACAATGAGCAGTTCTTC. This translates into CASSLGGYNEQFF.

This clonotype was observed a handful of times. The chain has TRBV7-2 and TRBJ1-4; D unclear. Germline V CDR1 and CDR2: SGHTA, FQGNSA. CDR3 length: 15 amino acids. V lost 6 bases and J 4 bases, leaving 15 bases between the germline ends. The CDR3 nucleotides read TGTGCCAGCAGACCAATTCAGGCGAATAATGAAAAACTGTTTTTT. It translates to CASRPIQANNEKLFF.

The genes are TRBV27 and TRBJ1-4, with a possible D match to TRBD1 (5 bases). Germline lookup yields CDR1 MNHEY and CDR2 SMNVEV (reference sequence). Trimming removed 5 bases at V and 7 bases at J, with 17 bases between. CDR3 length: 15 amino acids. The CDR3 nucleotides are TGTGCCAGCAGTCCCTACAGGAGGTCAATTGAAAAACTGTTTTTT. Its translation: CASSPYRRSIEKLFF. The whole variable domain, filled in from reference TRBV27 and TRBJ1-4, reads EAQVTQNPRYLITVTGKKLTVTCSQNMNHEYMSWYRQDPGLGLRQIYYSMNVEVTDKGDVPEGYKVSRKEKRNFPLILESPSPNQTSLYFCASSPYRRSIEKLFFGSGTQLSVL.

This clonotype was counted only a few times. The rearrangement links TRBV7-8 to TRBJ1-4; 7 bases agree with TRBD1. Trimming cost V 5 bases and J 6 bases; bases outside gene matches: 9. Germline CDR1 SGHVS, CDR2 FQNEAQ. This CDR3 region has 15 residues. CDR3 DNA: TGTGCCAGCAGCGGAGAGGGGGCGAGAGATGAAAAACTGTTTTTT. Encoded protein: CASSGEGARDEKLFF. The full variable domain, completed using reference TRBV7-8 and TRBJ1-4, is GAGVSQSPRYKVAKRGQDVALRCDPISGHVSLFWYQQALGQGPEFLTYFQNEAQLDKSGLPSDRFFAERPEGSVSTLKIQRTQQEDSAVYLCASSGEGARDEKLFFGSGTQLSVL.